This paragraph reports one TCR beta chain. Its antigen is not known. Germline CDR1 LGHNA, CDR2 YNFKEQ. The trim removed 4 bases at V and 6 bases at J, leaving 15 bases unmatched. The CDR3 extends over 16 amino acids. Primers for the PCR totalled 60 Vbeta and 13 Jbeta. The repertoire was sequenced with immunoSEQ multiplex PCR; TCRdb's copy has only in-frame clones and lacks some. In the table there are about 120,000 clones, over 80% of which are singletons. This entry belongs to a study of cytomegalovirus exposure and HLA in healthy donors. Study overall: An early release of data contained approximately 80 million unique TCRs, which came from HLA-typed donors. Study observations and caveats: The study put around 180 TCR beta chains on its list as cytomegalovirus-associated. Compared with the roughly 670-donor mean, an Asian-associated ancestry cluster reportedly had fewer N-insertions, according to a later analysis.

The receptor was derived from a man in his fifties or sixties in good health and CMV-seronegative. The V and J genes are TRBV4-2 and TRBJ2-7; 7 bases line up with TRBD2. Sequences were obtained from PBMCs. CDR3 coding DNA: TGTGCCAGCAGCCCAATCGGACTAGGCTTAACAGGCGAGCAGTACTTC. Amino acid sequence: CASSPIGLGLTGEQYF.